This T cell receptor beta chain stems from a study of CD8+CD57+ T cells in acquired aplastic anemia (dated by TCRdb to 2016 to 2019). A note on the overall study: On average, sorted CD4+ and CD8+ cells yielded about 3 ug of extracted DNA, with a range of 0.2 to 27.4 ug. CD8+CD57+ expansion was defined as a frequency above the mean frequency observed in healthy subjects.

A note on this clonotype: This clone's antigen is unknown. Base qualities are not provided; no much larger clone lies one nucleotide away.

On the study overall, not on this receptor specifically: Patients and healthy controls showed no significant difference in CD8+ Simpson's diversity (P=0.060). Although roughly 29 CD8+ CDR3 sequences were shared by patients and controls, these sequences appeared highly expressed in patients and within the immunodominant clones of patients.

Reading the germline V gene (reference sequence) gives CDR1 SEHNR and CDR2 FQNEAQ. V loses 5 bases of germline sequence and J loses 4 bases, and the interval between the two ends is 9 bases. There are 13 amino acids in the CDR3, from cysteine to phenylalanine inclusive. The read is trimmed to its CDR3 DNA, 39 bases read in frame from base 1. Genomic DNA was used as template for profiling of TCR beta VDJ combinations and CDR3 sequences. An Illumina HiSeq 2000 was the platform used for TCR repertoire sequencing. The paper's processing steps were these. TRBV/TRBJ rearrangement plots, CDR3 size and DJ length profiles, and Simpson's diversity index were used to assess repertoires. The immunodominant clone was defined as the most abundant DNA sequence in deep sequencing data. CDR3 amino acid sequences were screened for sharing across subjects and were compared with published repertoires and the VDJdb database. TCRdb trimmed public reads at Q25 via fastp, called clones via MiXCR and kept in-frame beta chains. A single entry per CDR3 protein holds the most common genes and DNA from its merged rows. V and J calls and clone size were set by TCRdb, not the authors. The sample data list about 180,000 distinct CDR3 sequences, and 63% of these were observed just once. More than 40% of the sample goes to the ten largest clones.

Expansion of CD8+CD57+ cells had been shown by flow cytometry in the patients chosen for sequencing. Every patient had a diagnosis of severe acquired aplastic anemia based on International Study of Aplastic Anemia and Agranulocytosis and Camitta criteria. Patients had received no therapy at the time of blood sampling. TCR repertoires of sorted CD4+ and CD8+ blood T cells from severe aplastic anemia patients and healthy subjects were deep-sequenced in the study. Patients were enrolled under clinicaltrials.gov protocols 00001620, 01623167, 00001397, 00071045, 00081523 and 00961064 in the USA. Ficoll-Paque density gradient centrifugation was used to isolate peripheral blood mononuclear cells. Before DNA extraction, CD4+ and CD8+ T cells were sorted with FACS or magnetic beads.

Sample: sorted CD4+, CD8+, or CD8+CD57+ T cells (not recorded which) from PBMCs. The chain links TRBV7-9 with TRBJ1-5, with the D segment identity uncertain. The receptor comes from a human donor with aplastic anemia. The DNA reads TGTGCCAGCAGCATCGAGGCGAATCAGCCCCAGCATTTT. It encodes CASSIEANQPQHF. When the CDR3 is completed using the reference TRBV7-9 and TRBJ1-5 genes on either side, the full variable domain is DTGVSQNPRHKITKRGQNVTFRCDPISEHNRLYWYRQTLGQGPEFLTYFQNEAQLEKSRLLSDRFSAERPKGSFSTLEIQRTEQGDSAMYLCASSIEANQPQHFGDGTRLSIL.